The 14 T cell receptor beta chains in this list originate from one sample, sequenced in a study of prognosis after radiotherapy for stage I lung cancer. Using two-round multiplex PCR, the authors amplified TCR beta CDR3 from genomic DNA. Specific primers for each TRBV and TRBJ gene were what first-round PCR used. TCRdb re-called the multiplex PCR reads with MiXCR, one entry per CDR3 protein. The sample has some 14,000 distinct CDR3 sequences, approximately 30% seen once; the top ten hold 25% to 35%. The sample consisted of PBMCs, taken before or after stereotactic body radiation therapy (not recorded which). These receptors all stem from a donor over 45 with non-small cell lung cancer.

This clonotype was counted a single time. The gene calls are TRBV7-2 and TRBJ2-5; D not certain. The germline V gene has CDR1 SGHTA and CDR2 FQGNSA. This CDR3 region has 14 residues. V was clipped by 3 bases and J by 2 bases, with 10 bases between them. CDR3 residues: CASSLGWAQETQYF. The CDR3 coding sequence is TGTGCCAGCAGCTTGGGATGGGCTCAAGAGACCCAGTACTTC.

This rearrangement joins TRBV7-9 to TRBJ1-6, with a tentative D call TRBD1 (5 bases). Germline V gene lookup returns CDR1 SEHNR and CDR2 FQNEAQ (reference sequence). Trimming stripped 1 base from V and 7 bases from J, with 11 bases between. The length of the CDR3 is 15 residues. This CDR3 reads CASSLGDGGNSPLHF. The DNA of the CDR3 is TGTGCCAGCAGCTTAGGGGACGGAGGGAATTCACCCCTCCACTTT.

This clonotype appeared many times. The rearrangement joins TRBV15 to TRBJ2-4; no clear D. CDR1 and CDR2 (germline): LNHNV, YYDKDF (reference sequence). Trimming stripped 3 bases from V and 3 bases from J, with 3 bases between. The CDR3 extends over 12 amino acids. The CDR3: CATSSLKNIQYF. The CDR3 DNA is TGTGCCACCAGCAGCCTCAAAAACATTCAGTACTTC. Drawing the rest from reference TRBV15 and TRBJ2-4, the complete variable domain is DAMVIQNPRYQVTQFGKPVTLSCSQTLNHNVMYWYQQKSSQAPKLLFHYYDKDFNNEADTPDNFQSRRPNTSFCFLDIRSPGLGDTAMYLCATSSLKNIQYFGAGTRLSVL.

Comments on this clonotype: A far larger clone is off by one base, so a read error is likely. The CDR3, as DNA: TGTGCCAGCAGCCCAGGACACTCGAAGACCGGGGAGCTGTTTTTT. This encodes CASSPGHSKTGELFF. The J gene is TRBJ2-2, the V gene TRBV7-9, with TRBD1 as a possible D gene (5 bases). Germline CDR1 reads SEHNR; CDR2 reads FQNEAQ (reference sequence). This CDR3 spans 15 amino acids.

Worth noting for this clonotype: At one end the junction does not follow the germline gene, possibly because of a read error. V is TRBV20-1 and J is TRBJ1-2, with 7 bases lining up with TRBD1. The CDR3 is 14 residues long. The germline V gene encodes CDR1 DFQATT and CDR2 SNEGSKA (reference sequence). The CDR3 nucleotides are TGCGGTGCTACAATAAAGGGGGCTGGCTATGGCTACACCTTC. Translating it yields CGATIKGAGYGYTF.

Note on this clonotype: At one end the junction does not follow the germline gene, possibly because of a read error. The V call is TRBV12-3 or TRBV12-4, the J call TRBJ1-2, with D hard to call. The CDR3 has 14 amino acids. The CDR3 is CANTSRASNYGYAF. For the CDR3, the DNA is TGTGCCAACACCTCTCGGGCTTCTAACTATGGCTACGCCTTC.

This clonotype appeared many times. The CDR3 DNA follows: TGTGCCAGCTTCCGATGGGGTTGGCGGTCCGGCTACACCTTC. This codes for CASFRWGWRSGYTF. The V call is TRBV6-1, the J call TRBJ1-2, with D unclear. CDR3 length: 14 amino acids. V was pared by 8 bases and J by 8 bases, with 21 bases between. Per germline, CDR1 MNHNS and CDR2 SASEGT.

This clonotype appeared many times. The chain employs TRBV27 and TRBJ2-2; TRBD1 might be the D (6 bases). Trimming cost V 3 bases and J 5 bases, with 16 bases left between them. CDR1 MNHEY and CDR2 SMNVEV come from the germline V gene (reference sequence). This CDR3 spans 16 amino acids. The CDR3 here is CASSLFPGQETGELFF. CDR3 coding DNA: TGTGCCAGCAGTTTGTTCCCGGGACAAGAAACCGGGGAGCTGTTTTTT.

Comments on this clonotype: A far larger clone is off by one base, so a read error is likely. The CDR3: CASSLGGSSYEQFF. The CDR3 DNA sequence: TGTGCCAGCAGTCTGGGGGGAAGCTCCTACGAGCAGTTCTTC. The rearrangement uses TRBV11-2 and TRBJ2-1; possible D gene TRBD2, 6 bases. V shed 6 bases and J shed 10 bases, with 19 bases lying between them. The CDR3 sequence is 14 residues long. CDR1 and CDR2 from the germline V gene are SGHAT and FQNNGV. Drawing the rest from reference TRBV11-2 and TRBJ2-1, the complete variable domain is EAGVAQSPRYKIIEKRQSVAFWCNPISGHATLYWYQQILGQGPKLLIQFQNNGVVDDSQLPKDRFSAERLKGVDSTLKIQPAKLEDSAVYLCASSLGGSSYEQFFGPGTRLTVL.

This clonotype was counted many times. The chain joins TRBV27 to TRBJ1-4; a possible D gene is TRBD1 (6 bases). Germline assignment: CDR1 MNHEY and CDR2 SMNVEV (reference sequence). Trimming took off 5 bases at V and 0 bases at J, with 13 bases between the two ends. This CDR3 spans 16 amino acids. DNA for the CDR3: TGTGCCAGCAGTGGTCTGGGGGCCTCAACTAATGAAAAACTGTTTTTT. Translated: CASSGLGASTNEKLFF. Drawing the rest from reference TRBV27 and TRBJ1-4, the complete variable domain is EAQVTQNPRYLITVTGKKLTVTCSQNMNHEYMSWYRQDPGLGLRQIYYSMNVEVTDKGDVPEGYKVSRKEKRNFPLILESPSPNQTSLYFCASSGLGASTNEKLFFGSGTQLSVL.

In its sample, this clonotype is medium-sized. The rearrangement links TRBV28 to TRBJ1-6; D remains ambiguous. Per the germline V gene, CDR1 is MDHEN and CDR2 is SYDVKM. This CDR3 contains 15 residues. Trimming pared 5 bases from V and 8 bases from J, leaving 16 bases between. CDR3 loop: CASSNFGRSYSPLHF. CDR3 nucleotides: TGTGCCAGCAGTAATTTCGGCCGATCCTATTCACCCCTCCACTTT.

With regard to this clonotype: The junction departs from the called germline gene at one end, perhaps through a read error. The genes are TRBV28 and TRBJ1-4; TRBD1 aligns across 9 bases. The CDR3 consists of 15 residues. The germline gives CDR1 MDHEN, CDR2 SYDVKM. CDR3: CASSPSGTGCEKLFF. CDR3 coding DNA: TGTGCCAGCAGTCCATCCGGGACAGGGTGTGAAAAACTGTTTTTC.

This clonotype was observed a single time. The DNA of the CDR3 is TGTGCCAGCAGCCCAACCTGGTCCTCTGGAAACACCATATATTTT. Translated, it gives CASSPTWSSGNTIYF. J is TRBJ1-3 and V is TRBV7-2, with no clear D. The CDR3 covers 15 residues. Trimming took off 5 bases at V and 0 bases at J, with 11 bases between the two ends. The germline gives CDR1 SGHTA, CDR2 FQGNSA. Supplemented by reference TRBV7-2 and TRBJ1-3, the full variable domain reads GAGVSQSPSNKVTEKGKDVELRCDPISGHTALYWYRQSLGQGLEFLIYFQGNSAPDKSGLPSDRFSAERTGGSVSTLTIQRTQQEDSAVYLCASSPTWSSGNTIYFGEGSWLTVV.

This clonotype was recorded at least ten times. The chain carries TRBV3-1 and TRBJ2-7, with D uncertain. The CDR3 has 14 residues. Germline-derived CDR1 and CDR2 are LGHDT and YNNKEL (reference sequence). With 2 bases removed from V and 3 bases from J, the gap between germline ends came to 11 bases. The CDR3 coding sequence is TGTGCCAGCAGCCAATGGGTCAGCGACTACGAGCAGTACTTC. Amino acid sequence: CASSQWVSDYEQYF.